Sequencing of this T cell receptor (beta chain) was carried out in a study of blood T cell repertoires in COVID-19. Study in general: Samples taken during acute and convalescent COVID-19 were collected in the United States, Italy and Spain.

TCRdb's copy holds only in-frame clones and misses some; the assay was immunoSEQ multiplex PCR. The data hold fewer than 250,000 clones, with approximately 90% observed a single time. Germline loops: CDR1 SNHLY, CDR2 FYNNEI. This CDR3 has 15 amino acids. Losses at the gene ends were 1 base for V and 10 bases for J; bases not matched to a gene: 5. The sequence derives from a man aged 40-55 years with acute or convalescent COVID-19. The chain is built from TRBV2 and TRBJ2-1; 12 bases agree with TRBD2. Sequencing was done on a sample of peripheral blood. CDR3 sequence reads: CASSEGLAGEEEQFF. The CDR3 region has the DNA TGTGCCAGCAGTGAAGGACTAGCGGGAGAGGAGGAGCAGTTCTTC.